This T cell receptor beta chain was captured in a study of shared clonotypes between healthy human individuals. Study-level points and caveats: An expected dependence of interdonor clonotype sharing on sequencing depth was noted.

There were no recent acute infections or vaccinations among the donors, who were healthy HIV-negative adults. Deep level was the assay's run setting. Researchers divided each subset's genomic DNA evenly across several immunoSEQ plates. Method: immunoSEQ multiplex PCR; TCRdb's copy keeps in-frame clones and lacks some. Of about 460,000 clones listed, 70% to 80% are singletons. V was clipped by 1 base and J by 2 bases, with 11 bases between them. In germline, CDR1 is LNHNV, CDR2 YYDKDF (reference sequence). The CDR3 runs to 16 residues. This clone was counted a few times. Its specificity is unknown. The rearrangement joins TRBV15 to TRBJ1-4; D call uncertain. This sequence was found in a woman in her forties in good health. Some clones in this sample may be carry-over from other donors' samples. The sequencing sample was made of PBMCs. The CDR3 nucleotides are TGTGCCACCAGCAGAGGAGAGGTGGGCACTAATGAAAAACTGTTTTTT. It specifies CATSRGEVGTNEKLFF.